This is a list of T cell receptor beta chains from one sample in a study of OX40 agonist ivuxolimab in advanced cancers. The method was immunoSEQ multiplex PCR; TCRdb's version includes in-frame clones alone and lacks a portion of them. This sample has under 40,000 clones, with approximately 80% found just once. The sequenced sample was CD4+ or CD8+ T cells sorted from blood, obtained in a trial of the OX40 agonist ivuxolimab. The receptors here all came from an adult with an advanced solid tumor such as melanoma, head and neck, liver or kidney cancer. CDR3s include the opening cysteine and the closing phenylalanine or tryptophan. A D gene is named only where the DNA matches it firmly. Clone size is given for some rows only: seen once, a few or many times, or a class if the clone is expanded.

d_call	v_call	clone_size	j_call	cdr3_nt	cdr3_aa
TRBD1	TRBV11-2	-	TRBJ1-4	TGTGCCAGCAGCTTAGGGGACAGAGGTGAAAAACTGTTTTTT	CASSLGDRGEKLFF
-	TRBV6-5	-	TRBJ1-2	TGTGCCAGCAGTTCCGCGGGACGACATGGCTACACCTTC	CASSSAGRHGYTF
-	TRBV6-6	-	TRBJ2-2	TGTGCCAGCGTACGGACTAACACCGGGGAGCTGTTTTTT	CASVRTNTGELFF
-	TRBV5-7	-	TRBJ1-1	TGTGCCAGCACCTTGGGGAGGGCGAACACTGAAGCTTTCTTT	CASTLGRANTEAFF
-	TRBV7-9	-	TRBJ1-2	TGTGCCAGCAGCTTAGCGGGGCAGGGCGGCCTGGCAGGCTACACCTTC	CASSLAGQGGLAGYTF
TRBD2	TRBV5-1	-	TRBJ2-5	TGCGCCAGCAAAAGCGGGGGGCCCCCCGGCCAAGAGACCCAGTACTTC	CASKSGGPPGQETQYF
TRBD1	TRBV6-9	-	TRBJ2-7	TGTGCCAGCAGTTACGCTCCCAGGGGGGAGCAGTACTTC	CASSYAPRGEQYF
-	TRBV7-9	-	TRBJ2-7	TGTGCCAGCAGCTTAACGATGGGCGGGGACTACGAGCAGTACTTC	CASSLTMGGDYEQYF
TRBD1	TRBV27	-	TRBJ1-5	TGTGCCAGCAGTTTCCGGGACAGAGATCAGCCCCAGCATTTT	CASSFRDRDQPQHF
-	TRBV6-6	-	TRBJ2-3	TGTGCCAGCAGTGACACTAAGGGCACAGATACGCAGTATTTT	CASSDTKGTDTQYF
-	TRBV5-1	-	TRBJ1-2	TGCGCCAGCAGCTTGGATCGGGGTAGCTATGGCTACACCTTC	CASSLDRGSYGYTF
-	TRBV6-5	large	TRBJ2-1	TGTGCCAGCAGTTTCTGGGGCTTCTACAATGAGCAGTTCTTC	CASSFWGFYNEQFF
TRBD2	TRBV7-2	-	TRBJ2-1	TGTGCCAGCAGTTCCCCTCTCGGGACTAAGAGTGAGCAGTTCTTC	CASSSPLGTKSEQFF
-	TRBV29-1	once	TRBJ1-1	TGCAGCGTGGACCTGGGGGGGGACACTGAAGCTTTCTTT	CSVDLGGDTEAFF
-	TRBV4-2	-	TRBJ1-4	TGTGCCAGCAGCCAACAGGGGATGACTAATGAAAAACTGTTTTTT	CASSQQGMTNEKLFF
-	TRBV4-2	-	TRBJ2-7	TGTGCCAGCAGCTTGAACCGGAGGGACGAGCAGTACTTC	CASSLNRRDEQYF
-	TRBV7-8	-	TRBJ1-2	TGTGCCAGCAGCCGCGACGCCGCAGCTAACTATGGCTACACCTTC	CASSRDAAANYGYTF
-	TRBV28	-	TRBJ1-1	TGTGCCAGCATCGGTCAAATATTACGGCCAAACACTGAAGCTTTCTTT	CASIGQILRPNTEAFF
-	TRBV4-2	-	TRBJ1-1	-	CASSQDILERPEAFF
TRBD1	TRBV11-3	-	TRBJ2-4	TGTGCCAGCAGCCCCCCTTGGACAGGAGAACTAGCCAAAAACATTCAGTACTTC	CASSPPWTGELAKNIQYF
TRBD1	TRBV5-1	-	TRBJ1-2	TGCGCCAGCAGCGTAACCGGGACAGAGCCAAATGGCTACACCTTC	CASSVTGTEPNGYTF
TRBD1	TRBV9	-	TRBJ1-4	TGTGCCAGCAGCTCAGGGGGGACGGGTAATGAAAAACTGTTTTTT	CASSSGGTGNEKLFF
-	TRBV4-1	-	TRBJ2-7	TGCGCCAGCAGCCAAGCCGGGGCCGAGCAGTACTTC	CASSQAGAEQYF
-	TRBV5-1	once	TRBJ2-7	TGCGCCAGCAGCTTGCCCAACTACGAGCAGTACTTC	CASSLPNYEQYF
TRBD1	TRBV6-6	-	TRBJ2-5	TGTGCCAGCAGCCCGACAGGGGGCGTCGAGACCCAGTACTTC	CASSPTGGVETQYF
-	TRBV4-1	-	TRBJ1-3	TGCGCCAGCAGCCGACAGCTGGCCGGAAACACCATATATTTT	CASSRQLAGNTIYF
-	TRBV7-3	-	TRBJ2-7	TGTGCCAGCAGCCGCTACAGTGCCCCCTACGAGCAGTACTTC	CASSRYSAPYEQYF